What follows is one T cell receptor beta chain and its context. Only in-frame clones appear in the TCRdb table, and some are missing; sequencing was by immunoSEQ multiplex PCR. The table lists approximately 150,000 clones, about 80% of them singletons. The sample belongs to a study of blood T cell repertoires in COVID-19. Background on the study: The United States, Italy and Spain were the sources of the acute and convalescent COVID-19 samples.

Participant-given clinical history determined each cohort assignment. The length of the CDR3 is 16 residues. From germline, CDR1 is SGHVS and CDR2 FNYEAQ. Trimming took 3 bases from V and 6 from J; bases not matched to a gene: 9. Sequenced: PBMCs or T cells enriched from blood (not recorded which). The rearrangement uses TRBV7-6 and TRBJ2-2; TRBD1 matches 8 bases. This TCR was recovered from a man aged 45 to 65 in a cohort exposed to, infected with or recovered from COVID-19 (not recorded which). Written as DNA, the CDR3 is TGTGCCAGCAGCTTCCAGGCAGGGGGCGACCCCGGGGAGCTGTTTTTT. This gives the protein CASSFQAGGDPGELFF.